This T cell receptor (beta chain) was retrieved from a study of technical replicates of blood from a few donors. Assay used: immunoSEQ multiplex PCR; TCRdb lists only in-frame clones, some missing. The sample lists some 14,000 clones; around 80% were seen once. Trimming removed 5 bases from V and 8 bases from J; junction bases left unmatched: 7. Germline assignment: CDR1 MNHEY and CDR2 SVGAGI. CDR3 size: 14 residues. This sequence originates from a human donor in good health. The chain joins TRBV6-5 to TRBJ2-4; 9 bases are shared with TRBD1. The sequencing sample was made of PBMCs. CDR3 nucleotide sequence: TGTGCCAGCAGTGACACAGGGGGCCAGGACATTCAGTACTTC. It translates to CASSDTGGQDIQYF.